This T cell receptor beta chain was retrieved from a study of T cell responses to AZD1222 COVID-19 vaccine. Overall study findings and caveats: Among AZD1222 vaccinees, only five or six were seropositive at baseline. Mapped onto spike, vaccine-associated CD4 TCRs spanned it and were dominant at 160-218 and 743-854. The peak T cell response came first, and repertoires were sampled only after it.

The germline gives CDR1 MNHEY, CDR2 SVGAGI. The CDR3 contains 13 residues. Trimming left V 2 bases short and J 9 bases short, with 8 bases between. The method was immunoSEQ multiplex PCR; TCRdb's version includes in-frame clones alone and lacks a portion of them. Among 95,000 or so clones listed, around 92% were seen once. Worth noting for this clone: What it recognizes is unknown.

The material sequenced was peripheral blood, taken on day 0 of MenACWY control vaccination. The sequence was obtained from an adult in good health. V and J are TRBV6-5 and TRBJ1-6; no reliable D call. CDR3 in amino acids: CASSYSGSSPLHF. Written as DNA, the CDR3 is TGTGCCAGCAGTTACAGTGGCAGTTCACCCCTCCACTTT.